This T cell receptor beta chain derives from a study of T cell changes during pregnancy in multiple sclerosis. Some clones are missing from TCRdb's copy, which holds only in-frame ones; the method was immunoSEQ multiplex PCR. The sample contains approximately 40,000 clones, about 91% of which appear only once. The specimen comprised CD4+ T cells from peripheral blood mononuclear cells, sampled before pregnancy. The TCR was taken from a female donor with multiple sclerosis, enrolled in a pregnancy study.

The CDR3 bases are TGTGCCAGCAGCGTAGAAGTCCGGGAGGGCATTCAGTACTTC. It is translated as CASSVEVREGIQYF. This chain joins TRBV9 and TRBJ2-4, with 8 nucleotides matching TRBD2. CDR1 and CDR2 (germline): SGDLS, YYNGEE. This CDR3 is 14 amino acids long. The V gene end was trimmed by 0 bases and the J gene end by 9 bases; junction bases not matched to a gene: 5.